This T cell receptor (beta chain) appears in the sequencing data of a study of cytomegalovirus exposure and HLA in healthy donors. Study as a whole: A previous analysis identified 100 million to 120 million unique TCR beta sequences derived from roughly 180 million T cells. Study-level points and caveats: Most of the TCR beta V segments (in an earlier analysis) were productive either about 87% or about 30% of the time. Donors were assumed by presence/absence analyses to have roughly uniform sequencing depth.

The PCR was carried out with 60 Vbeta primers and 13 Jbeta primers. Using immunoSEQ multiplex PCR, the repertoire was profiled, and TCRdb retains in-frame clones only, with some absent. The sample yields fewer than 140,000 clones, under 80% seen once. V lost 5 bases to trimming and J lost 4 bases, with 14 bases between them. The CDR3 has 14 amino acids. The germline CDR1 and CDR2 sequences are SEHNR and FQNEAQ (reference sequence). Healthy bone marrow donors formed the donor group. Remarks on this clone: Its target is not known.

The chain combines TRBV7-9 with TRBJ1-2, with a weak D call TRBD1 (5 bases). Sequenced input: PBMCs. This TCR came from a man aged 60 to 69 in good health and CMV-seronegative. The CDR3 coding sequence is TGTGCCAGCAGCCCCATCCGGGGGTCCTATGGCTACACCTTC. Translating gives CASSPIRGSYGYTF. Combining the CDR3 with reference TRBV7-9 and TRBJ1-2 gives the whole variable domain DTGVSQNPRHKITKRGQNVTFRCDPISEHNRLYWYRQTLGQGPEFLTYFQNEAQLEKSRLLSDRFSAERPKGSFSTLEIQRTEQGDSAMYLCASSPIRGSYGYTFGSGTRLTVV.